The 25 T cell receptor beta chains in this list originate from one sample, sequenced in a study of T cell repertoires in cytomegalovirus infection. TCRdb independently ran MiXCR on the reads; one entry per CDR3 protein. The sample includes approximately 500,000 distinct CDR3 sequences, approximately 16% seen only once; the top ten take 20% to 30%. Sequenced: CD8+ T cells from PBMCs. Every receptor here comes from a human donor in good health (CMV status not recorded). Some clones in this sample may be carry-over from other donors' samples.

The V gene is TRBV5-6, the J gene TRBJ2-7; 8 bases fit TRBD1. This CDR3 is built from 15 residues. V was pared by 3 bases and J by 3 bases, with 8 bases of the junction left unmatched. Germline V lookup: CDR1 SGHDT, CDR2 YYEEEE. This CDR3 reads CASSSGGTGRYEQYF. Here the CDR3 DNA reads TGTGCCAGCAGCTCTGGAGGGACAGGTCGCTACGAGCAGTACTTC. The variable domain in full, with the rest retrieved from reference TRBV5-6 and TRBJ2-7, is DAGVTQSPTHLIKTRGQQVTLRCSPKSGHDTVSWYQQALGQGPQFIFQYYEEEERQRGNFPDRFSGHQFPNYSSELNVNALLLGDSALYLCASSSGGTGRYEQYFGPGTRLTVT.

In this sample, this clonotype turned up many times. The J gene is TRBJ1-4, the V gene TRBV6-6; D possibly corresponds to TRBD1 (5 bases). Trimming removed 6 bases from V and 16 bases from J, with 24 bases in between. The CDR3 contains 14 residues. The germline CDR1 and CDR2 sequences are MNHNY and SVGAGI (reference sequence). CDR3 DNA sequence: TGTGCCAGCAGCATCGGGGACCCCTTTTTCGAGGAGTTTTTT. Translating it yields CASSIGDPFFEEFF.

There are many counts of this clonotype. This rearrangement joins TRBV6-1 to TRBJ2-3, with 7 bases fitting TRBD2. The germline gives CDR1 MNHNS, CDR2 SASEGT. Trimming removed 2 bases from V and 6 bases from J; junction bases left unmatched: 2. This CDR3 is 13 amino acids long. CDR3 sequence: CASSEFGGDTQYF. The CDR3 nucleotides are TGTGCCAGCAGTGAATTCGGGGGGGATACGCAGTATTTT.

There are a few counts of this clonotype. V and J are TRBV5-4 and TRBJ1-2, with a possible D match to TRBD1 (5 bases). Per germline, CDR1 SGHNT and CDR2 YYREEE (reference sequence). The CDR3 has 14 amino acids. V was shortened by 5 bases and J by 6 bases, with 17 bases between the two germline ends. The CDR3 protein is CASSSREMVDGYTF. In DNA form, the CDR3 reads TGTGCCAGCAGTTCCAGGGAGATGGTGGATGGCTACACCTTC.

This rearrangement joins TRBV7-9 to TRBJ2-3, with 7 nucleotides matching TRBD2. V lost 4 bases, J lost 6 bases, and 19 bases stayed unmatched. The CDR3 runs 18 residues. Germline CDR1 SEHNR, CDR2 FQNEAQ (reference sequence). CDR3 amino acids: CASSSRLGSSGFGDTQYF. CDR3 DNA sequence: TGTGCCAGCAGCTCCCGCCTGGGGTCTAGCGGATTCGGGGATACGCAGTATTTT.

The sample holds many counts of this clonotype. Here the CDR3 reads CASILGAGGQNEQFF. The CDR3, as DNA: TGTGCCAGCATCCTGGGAGCGGGGGGGCAAAATGAGCAGTTCTTC. J is TRBJ2-1 and V is TRBV7-8; 10 nucleotides align to TRBD2. With 7 bases clipped from V and 7 bases from J, the junction kept 10 bases outside the gene matches. Germline V CDR1 and CDR2: SGHVS, FQNEAQ. The length of the CDR3 is 15 residues.

This clonotype was observed many times. This CDR3 is CASSFLQGITSDNYEQYF. DNA of the CDR3: TGTGCCAGCAGTTTTCTCCAGGGGATTACTAGCGATAACTACGAGCAGTACTTC. The J gene is TRBJ2-7, the V gene TRBV28, with D possibly being TRBD2 (7 bases). Germline CDR1 is MDHEN and CDR2 is SYDVKM. V was cut by 3 bases and J by 3 bases, with 24 bases left in between. This CDR3 contains 18 residues.

This clonotype has a count of ten or more. The rearrangement joins TRBV6-1 to TRBJ1-2, with TRBD1 as a possible D gene (5 bases). The V and J ends lost 10 bases and 7 bases respectively, with 19 bases between them. The CDR3 loop spans 13 amino acids. Germline CDR1 MNHNS, CDR2 SASEGT. CDR3 DNA sequence: TGTGCCATTTTTACCAGGGATTCGGGTGGCTACACCTTC. Protein product: CAIFTRDSGGYTF.

This clonotype was found many times. In nucleotides, the CDR3 is TGTGCCAGCAGTTTGGACCTTCTAGCGGGTAAATACAATGAGCAGTTCTTC. Amino acids: CASSLDLLAGKYNEQFF. The genes are TRBV28 and TRBJ2-1; 8 nucleotides match TRBD2. The CDR3 is 17 residues long. The trim removed 3 bases at V and 4 bases at J, leaving 11 bases unmatched. Germline CDR1 MDHEN, CDR2 SYDVKM. The full variable domain, rest sourced from reference TRBV28 and TRBJ2-1, is DVKVTQSSRYLVKRTGEKVFLECVQDMDHENMFWYRQDPGLGLRLIYFSYDVKMKEKGDIPEGYSVSREKKERFSLILESASTNQTSMYLCASSLDLLAGKYNEQFFGPGTRLTVL.

This chain uses TRBV9 with TRBJ2-1, with TRBD2 matching 10 bases. This CDR3 is 15 amino acids long. CDR1 is SGDLS and CDR2 is YYNGEE in the germline V gene. V shed 4 bases, J shed 7 bases, and the junction held 8 bases outside the gene matches. CDR3 coding DNA: TGTGCCAGCAGCTCTAGCGGGAGCGACGGTAATGAGCAGTTCTTC. Protein: CASSSSGSDGNEQFF.

This chain uses TRBV19 with TRBJ2-3, with no clear D. Looked up from germline, CDR1 is LNHDA and CDR2 is SQIVND (reference sequence). Trimming removed 0 bases at V and 4 bases at J, with 14 bases between. The CDR3 length is 16 residues. CDR3 DNA: TGTGCCAGTAGTATAGATATAATCAAGGGTTCAGATACGCAGTATTTT. Translating gives CASSIDIIKGSDTQYF.

This clonotype was counted between two and nine times. The chain combines TRBV5-6 with TRBJ1-2; D perhaps matches TRBD1 (5 bases). CDR1 and CDR2 from the germline V gene are SGHDT and YYEEEE. The ends were cut back, 4 bases at V and 8 bases at J, with 18 bases in the middle. The CDR3 length is 14 residues. DNA for the CDR3: TGTGCCAGCAGCCCCGGGACTGGGGCGGAGGGCTACACCTTC. Its protein product is CASSPGTGAEGYTF.

This clonotype was recorded many times. This rearrangement joins TRBV7-9 to TRBJ1-1; 7 positions match TRBD1. J lost 0 bases, V lost 5 bases, and 9 bases had no gene match. The CDR3 totals 16 residues. Germline values: CDR1 SEHNR, CDR2 FQNEAQ (reference sequence). The CDR3 protein is CASSRGLTGMNTEAFF. The CDR3, as DNA: TGTGCCAGCAGCCGAGGCCTGACAGGGATGAACACTGAAGCTTTCTTT. Drawing the rest from reference TRBV7-9 and TRBJ1-1, the complete variable domain is DTGVSQNPRHKITKRGQNVTFRCDPISEHNRLYWYRQTLGQGPEFLTYFQNEAQLEKSRLLSDRFSAERPKGSFSTLEIQRTEQGDSAMYLCASSRGLTGMNTEAFFGQGTRLTVV.

The J gene is TRBJ2-7, the V gene TRBV5-8, with 14 bases lining up with TRBD2. V was pared by 3 bases and J by 3 bases, with 5 bases of the junction left unmatched. This CDR3 has 16 residues. Looked up from germline, CDR1 is SGHTS and CDR2 is YDEGEE. The chain's CDR3 is CASSSSTSGRDYEQYF. CDR3 bases: TGTGCCAGCAGCTCCTCGACTAGCGGGAGGGACTACGAGCAGTACTTC.

CDR3 in DNA: TGTGCCAGCAGCTTAGCCAGGGGTGAACAGCCCCAGCATTTT. It yields the protein CASSLARGEQPQHF. The chain couples TRBV7-2 to TRBJ1-5; D perhaps matches TRBD1 (6 bases). This CDR3 comprises 14 residues. CDR1 is SGHTA and CDR2 is FQGNSA in the germline V gene. V was pared by 0 bases and J by 7 bases, with 10 bases between.

This chain links TRBV14 with TRBJ2-7; tentatively, D is TRBD1 (5 bases). This CDR3 has 15 residues. The V gene lost 4 bases and the J gene lost 2 bases, with 15 bases spanning the gap. The germline V gene has CDR1 SGHDN and CDR2 FVKESK. The chain's CDR3 is CASSRLDIRPYEQYF. The CDR3 DNA is TGTGCCAGCAGCCGATTGGACATTCGACCCTACGAGCAGTACTTC. Full variable domain (outside the CDR3, taken from reference TRBV14 and TRBJ2-7): EAGVTQFPSHSVIEKGQTVTLRCDPISGHDNLYWYRRVMGKEIKFLLHFVKESKQDESGMPNNRFLAERTGGTYSTLKVQPAELEDSGVYFCASSRLDIRPYEQYFGPGTRLTVT.

This clonotype was observed many times. The chain has TRBV7-6 and TRBJ2-2, with D hard to call. The CDR3 has 15 amino acids. Trimming took off 1 base at V and 2 bases at J, with 8 bases between the two ends. Germline V gene sequence: CDR1 SGHVS, CDR2 FNYEAQ. The CDR3 loop is CASSLEVGNTGELFF. For the CDR3, the DNA is TGTGCCAGCAGCTTAGAAGTGGGAAACACCGGGGAGCTGTTTTTT.

For this clonotype: A read error may be the cause here, since a much bigger clone is one base away. The V and J genes are TRBV6-9 and TRBJ1-1; D may be TRBD1 (5 bases). CDR1 and CDR2 from the germline V gene are MNHGY and SVAAGI. The CDR3 length is 13 residues. The CDR3 bases are TGTGCCAGCAGTTCGCTTCGGGGGTTCAGAGCTCTCTTT. It is translated as CASSSLRGFRALF.

A few counts support this clonotype. The chain is built from TRBV29-1 and TRBJ1-2; a possible D gene is TRBD1 (5 bases). Germline V gene lookup returns CDR1 SQVTM and CDR2 ANQGSEA. The CDR3 spans 13 residues. V dropped 4 bases and J dropped 4 bases, with 13 bases sitting between them. For the CDR3, the DNA is TGCAGCGTTGTTCAGGGAGGCACCTATGGCTACACCTTC. Amino acids: CSVVQGGTYGYTF.

This clonotype was detected many times. This chain links TRBV27 with TRBJ2-3; no definite D call. This CDR3 is 15 amino acids long. From germline, CDR1 is MNHEY and CDR2 SMNVEV (reference sequence). V dropped 2 bases and J dropped 0 bases, with 9 bases sitting between them. In DNA form, the CDR3 reads TGTGCCAGCAGTTTAGCGGACCAGAGCACAGATACGCAGTATTTT. Amino acid sequence: CASSLADQSTDTQYF.

This clonotype was counted many times. The gene calls are TRBV7-6 and TRBJ2-7; 8 bases are a match to TRBD2. After removal of 2 bases from V and 1 base from J, the junction contained 10 bases not matched to a gene. The CDR3 contains 17 residues. CDR1 and CDR2 from the germline V gene are SGHVS and FNYEAQ. The CDR3 loop is CASSLRKGERESYEQYF. The DNA of the CDR3 is TGTGCCAGCAGCTTACGAAAGGGAGAGCGGGAGTCCTACGAGCAGTACTTC.

This clonotype appeared a few times. This chain joins TRBV19 and TRBJ2-1; D tentatively reads TRBD1 or TRBD2 (5 bases each). In germline, CDR1 is LNHDA, CDR2 SQIVND (reference sequence). The CDR3 length is 18 residues. With 3 bases removed from V and 0 bases from J, the gap between germline ends came to 18 bases. CDR3: CASSIVSRSGPSYNEQFF. As DNA, the CDR3 is TGTGCCAGTAGTATTGTGAGTCGGTCGGGGCCCTCCTACAATGAGCAGTTCTTC.

Note on this clonotype: At one boundary the junction diverges from the germline segment, which might be a read error. The gene calls are TRBV27 and TRBJ2-2, with D unclear. Germline V lookup: CDR1 MNHEY, CDR2 SMNVEV (reference sequence). This CDR3 spans 14 amino acids. The CDR3 DNA sequence: TGTGCCAGCACCGTTGGGTCGAACAACGGGGAGCTGTTTTTT. This encodes CASTVGSNNGELFF.

This clonotype turned up a few times. J is TRBJ1-4 and V is TRBV7-9, with D possibly TRBD1 on 5 matching bases. Germline V gene data show CDR1 as SEHNR and CDR2 as FQNEAQ (reference sequence). V lost 6 bases and J lost 8, with 13 bases in between. The CDR3 has 13 amino acids. CDR3 amino acids: CASRAGTVEKLFF. Here the CDR3 DNA reads TGTGCCAGCAGAGCCGGGACGGTAGAAAAACTGTTTTTT.

The chain carries TRBV19 and TRBJ2-1; D perhaps matches TRBD2 (5 bases). Germline V gene data show CDR1 as LNHDA and CDR2 as SQIVND (reference sequence). This CDR3 comprises 16 residues. Between the trimmed V and J ends, which lost 6 bases and 8 bases, there was a span of 23 bases. For the CDR3, the DNA is TGTGCCAGTAGCGCCAGCCATGAGCGGCTAGGCGATGAGCAGTTCTTC. The encoded protein is CASSASHERLGDEQFF.